The 5 T cell receptor beta chains presented below share a single source sample, sequenced in a study of cytomegalovirus exposure and HLA in healthy donors. PCR involved 60 Vbeta and 13 Jbeta primers. Only in-frame clones appear in the TCRdb table, and some are missing; sequencing was by immunoSEQ multiplex PCR. The sample shows about 120,000 clones, around three quarters of them seen only once. Material for sequencing was PBMCs. Receptor source: a man younger than 35 in good health and CMV-seropositive.

The table lists this clone with a few counts. The sample holds other DNA sequences that translate to the same CDR3. The V and J genes are TRBV7-9 and TRBJ2-5; the match to TRBD2 covers 8 bases. V dropped 3 bases and J dropped 5; count of bases not matched to a gene: 8. Germline assignment: CDR1 SEHNR and CDR2 FQNEAQ (reference sequence). The CDR3 sequence is 15 residues long. The CDR3 protein is CASSFWPGGAETQYF. The CDR3 DNA follows: TGTGCCAGCAGCTTTTGGCCCGGGGGGGCGGAGACCCAGTACTTC.

The J gene is TRBJ1-5, the V gene TRBV5-8; TRBD1 might be the D (5 bases). CDR3 length equals 16 residues. Trimming shortened V by 4 bases and J by 0 bases, and 14 bases separated the two germline ends. The germline gives CDR1 SGHTS, CDR2 YDEGEE. CDR3 DNA: TGTGCCAGCAGCCGAGGACCGGGACTTAGCAATCAGCCCCAGCATTTT. Amino acids: CASSRGPGLSNQPQHF.

In this sample, this clone turned up once. The gene calls are TRBV28 and TRBJ2-2, with a weak D call TRBD1 (6 bases). The V and J ends lost 5 bases and 0 bases respectively, with 25 bases between them. Per germline, CDR1 MDHEN and CDR2 SYDVKM. There are 20 residues in the CDR3. CDR3 nucleotide sequence: TGTGCCAGCAGTCTACCTGCTTCCGGGACATCGATCGCGAACACCGGGGAGCTGTTTTTT. Protein: CASSLPASGTSIANTGELFF.

This sequence joins TRBV7-9 and TRBJ2-1; maybe TRBD1 (6 bases). The CDR3 spans 14 residues. Germline V CDR1 and CDR2: SEHNR, FQNEAQ (reference sequence). Trimming stripped 4 bases from V and 5 bases from J, with 12 bases between. As DNA, the CDR3 is TGTGCCAGCAGCTCAGGGGACGGAAACAATGAGCAGTTCTTC. Residues: CASSSGDGNNEQFF.

The chain has TRBV7-9 and TRBJ1-4; D is unclear. Germline V lookup: CDR1 SEHNR, CDR2 FQNEAQ (reference sequence). The CDR3 runs 16 residues. The V end lost 5 bases, the J end lost 1 base, and 14 bases lay between the germline ends. CDR3 in DNA: TGTGCCAGCAGCCCACTCGGACTGAAAACTAATGAAAAACTGTTTTTT. Residues: CASSPLGLKTNEKLFF. Full variable domain (missing parts from reference TRBV7-9 and TRBJ1-4): DTGVSQNPRHKITKRGQNVTFRCDPISEHNRLYWYRQTLGQGPEFLTYFQNEAQLEKSRLLSDRFSAERPKGSFSTLEIQRTEQGDSAMYLCASSPLGLKTNEKLFFGSGTQLSVL.